This T cell receptor beta chain was observed in a study of metastatic and nonmetastatic thyroid tumors. Study information: Repertoire data that came from the blood and tumor or nodule tissue of malignant and benign thyroid patients were compared.

Nobody among the patients had been given any treatment before thyroid surgery. In the study's own analysis: A papillary thyroid cancer distant-metastasis classifier was built from CDR3 differences across clinicopathological groups. TCRdb re-processed the PCR reads through MiXCR. TCRdb, not the original authors, processed these V and J calls. The sample shows tens of thousands of clones, less than 25% of them seen only once. CDR3 length: 16 residues. Germline V gene sequence: CDR1 SGHTS, CDR2 YDEGEE. V gave up 4 bases and J gave up 2 bases, with 18 bases separating them. The specimen sequenced was blood. This sequence joins TRBV5-8 and TRBJ2-5; the D is unclear. The TCR originated in a female donor with papillary thyroid cancer or a benign thyroid nodule (not recorded which). Some clones in this sample may be carry-over from other donors' samples. CDR3 in amino acids: CASSPWGSSEQETQYF. The CDR3 coding sequence is TGTGCCAGCAGCCCTTGGGGTAGCTCGGAGCAAGAGACCCAGTACTTC.